The source of this T cell receptor (beta chain) is a study of blood T cell repertoires in COVID-19. The germline V gene encodes CDR1 SGHTA and CDR2 FQGNSA. Trimming removed 5 bases at V and 0 bases at J, with 11 bases between. The CDR3 runs 15 residues. Only in-frame clones appear in the TCRdb table, and some are missing; sequencing was by immunoSEQ multiplex PCR. The sample gives some 200,000 clones, 70% to 90% of which show up once; roughly a fifth is in the top ten. Input material: peripheral blood. This TCR was sampled from a man aged 55 to 70 with active or convalescent COVID-19. The chain recombines TRBV7-2 with TRBJ1-3; D unclear. In DNA form, the CDR3 reads TGTGCCAGCAGCACATGGACTGGCTCTGGAAACACCATATATTTT. This translates into CASSTWTGSGNTIYF.